These T cell receptor beta chains were read from a single sample in a study of T cells after yellow fever vaccination. One entry per CDR3 protein results from TCRdb running MiXCR on the 5' RACE reads. The repertoire holds 450,000 to 550,000 distinct CDR3 sequences, with 20% to 25% as singletons. This material consisted of PBMCs, taken approximately 22 days after the first yellow fever vaccination. The receptors come from a man aged 18 to 29 who received the YFV17D yellow fever vaccine. CDR3s include the opening cysteine and the closing phenylalanine or tryptophan. D genes are given only for firm matches. The size of a clone is reported for some rows only, either as once, few or many, or as a class for expanded clones.

length,V,D,J,size,CDR3,DNA
12,TRBV19,TRBD1,TRBJ2-5,few,CATQGNRETQYF,TGTGCCACACAGGGGAATAGAGAGACCCAGTACTTC
14,TRBV3-1,NA,TRBJ2-7,few,CASSPGRLSYEQYF,TGTGCCAGCAGCCCTGGGAGGTTATCGTACGAGCAGTACTTC
13,TRBV6-1,NA,TRBJ2-2,NA,CAGRQVLTGELFF,TGTGCCGGGCGACAGGTCCTCACCGGGGAGCTGTTTTTT
13,TRBV12-5,NA,TRBJ2-5,NA,CASGNRPQETQYF,TGTGCTAGTGGCAACCGACCCCAAGAGACCCAGTACTTC
14,TRBV5-1,NA,TRBJ1-1,NA,CASSLQQAGTEAFF,TGCGCCAGCAGCTTGCAGCAGGCGGGCACTGAAGCTTTCTTT
19,TRBV12-3/TRBV12-4,TRBD2,TRBJ2-3,few,CASSSETKGLAGDTDTQYF,TGTGCCAGCAGTTCGGAAACGAAGGGACTAGCGGGGGACACAGATACGCAGTATTTT
14,TRBV5-1,NA,TRBJ2-5,few,CASSPIWGRETQYF,TGCGCCAGCAGCCCAATTTGGGGGCGAGAGACCCAGTACTTC
14,TRBV19,NA,TRBJ2-3,few,CASSISGTSDTQYF,TGTGCCAGTAGTATATCGGGTACGTCGGATACGCAGTATTTT
14,TRBV10-2,NA,TRBJ1-1,NA,CASSLGATSTEAFF,TGCGCCAGCAGTCTAGGGGCGACGTCCACTGAAGCTTTCTTT
15,TRBV7-9,TRBD2,TRBJ2-3,few,CASRHSGGAADTQYF,TGTGCCAGCAGACATAGCGGGGGGGCTGCAGATACGCAGTATTTT
14,TRBV4-3,TRBD1,TRBJ1-1,few,CASSQEGDRAEAFF,TGCGCCAGCAGCCAAGAGGGGGACAGGGCTGAAGCTTTCTTT
15,TRBV5-4,TRBD1,TRBJ2-5,few,CASSLNPGGSETQYF,TGTGCCAGCAGCTTGAACCCAGGGGGATCGGAGACCCAGTACTTC
16,TRBV5-1,TRBD2,TRBJ2-3,few,CASSSSGGALRDTQYF,TGCGCCAGCAGCAGTAGCGGGGGGGCCTTGCGAGATACGCAGTATTTT
14,TRBV6-1,NA,TRBJ1-6,NA,CASSPTGYNSPLHF,TGTGCCAGCAGCCCTACGGGGTATAATTCACCCCTCCACTTT
11,TRBV6-4,NA,TRBJ1-2,NA,CASRGIDGYTF,TGTGCCAGCAGGGGGATAGATGGCTACACCTTC
15,TRBV7-2,TRBD1,TRBJ2-2,NA,CASSSDRDNTGELFF,TGTGCCAGCAGTTCAGACAGGGATAACACCGGGGAGCTGTTTTTT
14,TRBV7-3,NA,TRBJ2-2,many,CASRATGSTGELFF,TGTGCCAGCAGAGCTACAGGGTCAACCGGGGAGCTGTTTTTT
13,TRBV12-3/TRBV12-4,NA,TRBJ1-1,many,CASSPTGRSGAFF,TGTGCCAGCAGCCCGACCGGGCGTTCTGGGGCTTTCTTT
13,TRBV7-9,NA,TRBJ2-3,many,CASSLEWADTQYF,TGTGCCAGCAGCCTAGAGTGGGCAGATACGCAGTATTTT
13,TRBV6-6,NA,TRBJ2-5,many,CASSYSGGETQYF,TGTGCCAGCAGTTACTCAGGCGGCGAGACCCAGTACTTC
16,TRBV5-1,NA,TRBJ2-6,NA,CASSLGPGTGANVLTF,TGCGCCAGCAGCTTGGGTCCCGGGACGGGGGCCAACGTCCTGACTTTC
16,TRBV5-4,TRBD2,TRBJ2-3,NA,CASSDRLAGGTDTQYF,TGTGCCAGCAGCGACCGTCTAGCGGGGGGGACAGATACGCAGTATTTT